The source of this TCR beta chain is a study of identical twins. CDR3 length: 16 amino acids. Per the germline V gene, CDR1 is MGHDK and CDR2 is SYGVNS. Trimming took off 4 bases at V and 2 bases at J, with 17 bases between the two ends. Each CDR3 protein is one row after TCRdb ran MiXCR on the 5' RACE reads. The sample has around 690,000 distinct CDR3 sequences; around 20% are singletons. The same data also contributed to another study, on T cells expressing NK-cell markers. That work states: Sorted CD3+CD56+NKG2C+, CD3+CD56+NKG2C- and CD3+CD56-NKG2C+ T-cell subsets were beta-chain profiled. The CD3+CD56-NKG2C+ fraction was also led by these clonotypes in a few donors.

This sequence originates from a woman under 30 in good health. The rearrangement joins TRBV25-1 to TRBJ2-5; TRBD1 or TRBD2 may be the D gene (6 bases each). The sample taken for sequencing was PBMCs. The CDR3 sequence: CASSGGNRVIQETQYF. In DNA, the CDR3 is TGTGCCAGCAGTGGCGGGAACAGGGTGATTCAAGAGACCCAGTACTTC.